One and the same sample provided the 21 T cell receptor beta chains below, sequenced in a study of molecular identifiers for immune sequencing clone quantification. Each CDR3 protein is one row after TCRdb ran MiXCR on the PCR reads. Here the sample spans about half a million distinct CDR3 sequences, over 20% being singletons. Sequencing was performed on naive CD8+ T cells from blood, with Jurkat cell RNA spiked in. Subset denoted: FACS-sorted CD8+CD4-CCR7+CD45RA+ naive T cells. The receptors were sampled from a human donor in good health. Some libraries in this study had Jurkat cell RNA spiked in.

Worth noting for this clonotype: This sequence may be a read error, since a much larger clone differs from it by one base. This likely comes from a read error, as the CDR3 has no conserved phenylalanine or tryptophan at its end. V is TRBV6-2 or TRBV6-3 and J is TRBJ2-5; D perhaps matches TRBD2 (5 bases). Germline V CDR1 and CDR2: MNHEY, SVGEGT. V was trimmed by 5 bases and J by 2 bases, leaving 12 bases between them. The CDR3 sequence is 14 residues long. This CDR3 is CASSPTTGQETQYL. DNA of the CDR3: TGTGCCAGCAGTCCCACGACGGGGCAAGAGACCCAGTACCTC.

The chain has TRBV19 and TRBJ1-5; D is undetermined. The V end lost 5 bases, the J end lost 4 bases, and 15 bases lay between the germline ends. CDR1 LNHDA and CDR2 SQIVND come from the germline V gene (reference sequence). The CDR3 consists of 15 residues. CDR3 in amino acids: CASSEFGVGNQPQHF. CDR3 nucleotides: TGTGCCAGTAGTGAGTTCGGGGTAGGGAATCAGCCCCAGCATTTT.

J is TRBJ2-5 and V is TRBV27; D not resolved. Germline assignment: CDR1 MNHEY and CDR2 SMNVEV (reference sequence). The germline V and J ends were trimmed by 3 bases and 6 bases, with 17 bases remaining between them. The CDR3 runs to 15 residues. CDR3 in amino acids: CASSFLEERLQTQYF. CDR3 DNA: TGTGCCAGCAGTTTCTTAGAGGAGAGGTTACAGACCCAGTACTTC.

The chain employs TRBV6-5 and TRBJ1-4; D remains ambiguous. CDR1 MNHEY and CDR2 SVGAGI come from the germline V gene. Trimming left V 6 bases short and J 0 bases short, with 17 bases between. The length of the CDR3 is 17 residues. In nucleotides, the CDR3 is TGTGCCAGCAGACCTCGTTTGGTTGGAGCAACTAATGAAAAACTGTTTTTT. Its protein product is CASRPRLVGATNEKLFF.

Regarding this clonotype: The germline gene is not matched at one end of the junction; a read error may be the cause. The DNA for the CDR3 is TGCGCCAGCAGCCAAGAAACCGGGACTAGCGTCTACGGGCAGTACTTC. Translating it yields CASSQETGTSVYGQYF. The chain joins TRBV4-3 to TRBJ2-7; 10 bases agree with TRBD2. The germline CDR1 and CDR2 sequences are LGHNA and YSLEER. This CDR3 has 16 residues.

Worth noting for this clonotype: A junction boundary mismatches the germline segment, possibly from a read error. V usage is TRBV27 and J usage is TRBJ2-7; D not certain. In germline, CDR1 is MNHEY, CDR2 SMNVEV (reference sequence). The length of the CDR3 is 15 residues. Written as DNA, the CDR3 is TGTGCCGGCAGCCCCCGAAGGCTCACGCCGTACGAGCAGTACTTC. Translation gives CAGSPRRLTPYEQYF.

In its sample, this clonotype was seen many times. J is TRBJ2-7 and V is TRBV3-2; TRBD1, the table's D call, lacks a check against the DNA. TRBV3-2 is listed as a pseudogene. The CDR3 totals 13 residues. The CDR3 DNA reads as TGTGCCGCGCCCGGGACGTCCACCTACGAGCAGTACTTC. This codes for CAAPGTSTYEQYF.

The gene calls are TRBV3-2 and TRBJ2-3; TRBD2, the table's D call, lacks a check against the DNA. TRBV3-2 is reported as a pseudogene. The length of the CDR3 is 18 residues. The CDR3 coding sequence is TGTGCCAGCAGCCGCACGACCCGGGACTCCGACACGCCTGATACGCAGTATTTT. It translates to CASSRTTRDSDTPDTQYF.

This clonotype has just a few counts. The chain has TRBV30 and TRBJ1-1; 10 positions match TRBD1. The V segment lost 3 bases and the J segment 3 bases; nucleotides outside the gene matches: 1. This CDR3 comprises 13 residues. Germline assignment: CDR1 GTSNPN and CDR2 SVGIG (reference sequence). The CDR3: CAWRDRGDTEAFF. In DNA form, the CDR3 reads TGTGCCTGGAGGGACAGGGGGGACACTGAAGCTTTCTTT.

This clonotype has only a few counts. It may be a read error: a sequence one base away is much more abundant. DNA of the CDR3: TGTGCCAGCAGTTTTAGTGTGGCAGATACGCTGTATTTT. This translates into CASSFSVADTLYF. The V and J genes are TRBV28 and TRBJ2-3, with D unresolved. CDR3 length equals 13 residues. Germline V CDR1 and CDR2: MDHEN, SYDVKM. Combining the CDR3 with reference TRBV28 and TRBJ2-3 gives the whole variable domain DVKVTQSSRYLVKRTGEKVFLECVQDMDHENMFWYRQDPGLGLRLIYFSYDVKMKEKGDIPEGYSVSREKKERFSLILESASTNQTSMYLCASSFSVADTLYFGPGTRLTVL.

This clonotype was found a few times. The V and J genes are TRBV19 and TRBJ2-6, with a possible D match to TRBD1 (6 bases). Trimming removed 1 base from V and 1 base from J, with 11 bases in between. Germline CDR1 and CDR2: LNHDA and SQIVND (reference sequence). The CDR3 contains 17 residues. As DNA, the CDR3 is TGTGCCAGTAGTATAGGGACCGGGACATCTGGGGCCAACGTCCTGACTTTC. It is translated as CASSIGTGTSGANVLTF.

Of note for this clonotype: Possible read error: a much larger clone is one base away. The V call is TRBV13, the J call TRBJ2-3; D gene ambiguous. The CDR3 is 12 amino acids. The germline gives CDR1 PRHDT, CDR2 FYEKMQ (reference sequence). V was cut by 6 bases and J by 8 bases, with 12 bases left in between. The CDR3 region is CASSDRSGTQYF. The CDR3 DNA reads TGTGCCAGCAGTGACCGCTCGGGTACGCAGTATTTT.

The J gene is TRBJ2-6, the V gene TRBV19; D unresolved. CDR1 LNHDA and CDR2 SQIVND come from the germline V gene (reference sequence). This CDR3 is built from 14 residues. The V end lost 2 bases, the J end lost 2 bases, and 4 bases lay between the germline ends. CDR3 coding DNA: TGTGCCAGTAGTATAATTACTGGGGCCAACGTCCTGACTTTC. Amino acid sequence: CASSIITGANVLTF.

The table lists this clonotype with many counts. The V and J genes are TRBV5-4 and TRBJ2-3; 10 nucleotides line up with TRBD2. CDR3 length: 15 residues. The trim removed 3 bases at V and 2 bases at J, leaving 3 bases unmatched. CDR1 and CDR2 (germline): SGHNT, YYREEE (reference sequence). CDR3 nucleotides: TGTGCCAGCAGCTCTAGCGGGAGCCTCACAGATACGCAGTATTTT. Amino acids: CASSSSGSLTDTQYF.

The chain joins TRBV30 to TRBJ1-6; D possibly corresponds to TRBD1 (5 bases). Germline lookup yields CDR1 GTSNPN and CDR2 SVGIG (reference sequence). V was cut by 2 bases and J by 10 bases, with 12 bases left in between. The CDR3 has 13 residues. The CDR3 sequence: CAWSKGLGSPLHF. In nucleotides, the CDR3 is TGTGCCTGGAGTAAGGGGCTCGGCTCACCCCTCCACTTT.

The chain links TRBV12-3 or TRBV12-4 to TRBJ2-1, with 8 bases matching TRBD2. The CDR3 totals 15 residues. Trimming removed 1 base from V and 8 bases from J; junction bases left unmatched: 7. CDR3 amino acids: CASSLVGTGGHEQFF. The CDR3 nucleotides are TGTGCCAGCAGTTTAGTGGGAACGGGAGGGCATGAGCAGTTCTTC.

V and J are TRBV20-1 and TRBJ1-1, with D hard to call. Germline CDR1 and CDR2: DFQATT and SNEGSKA (reference sequence). The ends were cut back, 6 bases at V and 0 bases at J, with 20 bases in the middle. This CDR3 is built from 16 residues. The CDR3, as DNA: TGCAGTGCCATCGAGGTCTTGGGCAGCGTGAACACTGAAGCTTTCTTT. This sequence encodes CSAIEVLGSVNTEAFF.

The chain has TRBV30 and TRBJ1-1; D unresolved. Looked up from germline, CDR1 is GTSNPN and CDR2 is SVGIG (reference sequence). The CDR3 length is 11 residues. The CDR3 loop reads CVLRRGTEAFF. The DNA of the CDR3 is TGTGTCCTCCGGAGAGGCACTGAAGCTTTCTTT.

With regard to this clonotype: This may be a read error, as it is one base from a much larger clone. This chain joins TRBV4-1 and TRBJ2-3; D uncertain. The CDR3 is made up of 12 amino acids. Germline V CDR1 and CDR2: MGHRA, YSYEKL. The CDR3: CASGQPRDTQYF. The CDR3 nucleotides read TGCGCCAGCGGCCAACCAAGAGATACGCAGTATTTT.

About this clonotype: This could be a read error, since a much larger clone is one nucleotide away. The chain has TRBV7-9 and TRBJ2-7; D is unclear. The germline V gene has CDR1 SEHNR and CDR2 FQNEAQ (reference sequence). The CDR3 length is 14 residues. Trimming took 11 bases from V and 3 from J, leaving 20 bases between them. Here the CDR3 DNA reads TGTGCCGTCGACCGGCAACAGCGATACTACGAGCAGTACTTC. Translating gives CAVDRQQRYYEQYF.

This clonotype was recorded once. The chain links TRBV11-2 to TRBJ2-7, with TRBD2 as a possible D gene (5 bases). With 1 base removed from V and 3 bases from J, the gap between germline ends came to 13 bases. The CDR3 runs to 15 residues. Looked up from germline, CDR1 is SGHAT and CDR2 is FQNNGV. CDR3 loop: CASSLGKDGVYEQYF. The CDR3 bases are TGTGCCAGCAGCTTAGGGAAGGACGGGGTCTACGAGCAGTACTTC. Full variable domain (remainder filled in from reference TRBV11-2 and TRBJ2-7): EAGVAQSPRYKIIEKRQSVAFWCNPISGHATLYWYQQILGQGPKLLIQFQNNGVVDDSQLPKDRFSAERLKGVDSTLKIQPAKLEDSAVYLCASSLGKDGVYEQYFGPGTRLTVT.